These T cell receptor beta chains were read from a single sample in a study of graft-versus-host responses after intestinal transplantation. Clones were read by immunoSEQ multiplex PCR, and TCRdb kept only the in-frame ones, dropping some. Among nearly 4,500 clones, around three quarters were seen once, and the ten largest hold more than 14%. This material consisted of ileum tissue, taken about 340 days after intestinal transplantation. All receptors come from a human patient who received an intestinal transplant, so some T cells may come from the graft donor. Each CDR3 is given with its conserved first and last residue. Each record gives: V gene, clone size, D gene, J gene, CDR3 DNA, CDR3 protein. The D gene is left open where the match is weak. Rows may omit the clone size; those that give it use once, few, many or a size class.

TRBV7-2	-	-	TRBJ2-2	TGTGCCAGCAGCCCCCGTCCAGCGGGTGGGGAGCTGTTTTTT	CASSPRPAGGELFF
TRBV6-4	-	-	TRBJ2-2	TGTGCCAGCAGAGAGGACACCGGGGAGCTGTTTTTT	CASREDTGELFF
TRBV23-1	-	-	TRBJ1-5	TGCGCCAGCAGTCAAGCCGCGCGCTCTAGTATCAATCAGCCCCAGCATTTT	CASSQAARSSINQPQHF
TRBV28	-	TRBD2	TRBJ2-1	TGTGCCAGCAGACCTCGGACTAGCGCGTACAATGAGCAGTTCTTC	CASRPRTSAYNEQFF
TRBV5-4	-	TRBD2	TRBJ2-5	TGTGCCAGCAGCTTATCTCAGCTAGCGGGGCAAGAGACCCAGTACTTC	CASSLSQLAGQETQYF
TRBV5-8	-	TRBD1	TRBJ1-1	TGTGCCAGCACTTCCCCAGGGGGTATTGGTGGCACTGAAGCTTTCTTT	CASTSPGGIGGTEAFF
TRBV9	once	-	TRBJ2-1	TGTGCCAGCAGCGTAGCGTCGTCGACTAGTGGCTACAATGAGCAGTTCTTC	CASSVASSTSGYNEQFF
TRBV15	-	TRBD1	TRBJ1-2	TGTGCCACCAGCAGAGTTGGACAGGCTAACTATGGCTACACCTTC	CATSRVGQANYGYTF
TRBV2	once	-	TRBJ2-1	TGTGCCAGCGATCCTTTGACAAGCCACTTGTTCTTC	CASDPLTSHLFF
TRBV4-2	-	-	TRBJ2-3	TGTGCCAGCAGCCAATCAGAGCGCGCAGATACGCAGTATTTT	CASSQSERADTQYF
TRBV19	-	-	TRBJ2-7	TGTGCCAGTAGTTTCGGGACTGAAGTCTACGAGCAGTACTTC	CASSFGTEVYEQYF
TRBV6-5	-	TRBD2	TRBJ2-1	TGTGCCAGCAGCCCGCAGCGGGGTAACAATGAGCAGTTCTTC	CASSPQRGNNEQFF
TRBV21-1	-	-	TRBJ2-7	TGTGCCAGCACCTCGACGGCGGTGGGTCATCTCTACGAGCAGTACTTC	CASTSTAVGHLYEQYF
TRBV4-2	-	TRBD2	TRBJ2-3	TGTGCCAGCAGCCAGTCCGTTGGACTAGCGTACACAGATACGCAGTATTTT	CASSQSVGLAYTDTQYF
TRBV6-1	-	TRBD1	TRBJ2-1	TGTGCCAGCAGCGGACAGGACTACAATGAGCAGTTCTTC	CASSGQDYNEQFF
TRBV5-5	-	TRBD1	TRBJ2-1	TGTGCCAGCAGCCACGGGAACAGGGGCTATGAGCAGTTCTTC	CASSHGNRGYEQFF
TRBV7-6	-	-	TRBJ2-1	TGTGCCAGCAGCTTAGAAGCCTTCTCTTCCTACAATGAGCAGTTCTTC	CASSLEAFSSYNEQFF
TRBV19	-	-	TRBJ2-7	TGTGCCAGTAGTATAGGCGGGGTTTCCTACGAGCAGTACTTC	CASSIGGVSYEQYF
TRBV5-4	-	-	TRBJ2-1	TGTGCCAGCAGCTCGGAAAGCGGGCCCTACAATGAGCAGTTCTTC	CASSSESGPYNEQFF
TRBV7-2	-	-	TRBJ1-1	TGTGCCAGCAGCTTAGCGGTCGGGTTGGGTGAAGCTTTCTTT	CASSLAVGLGEAFF
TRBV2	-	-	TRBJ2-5	TGTGCCAGCACCCAAAGGGGAGAGACCCAGTACTTC	CASTQRGETQYF
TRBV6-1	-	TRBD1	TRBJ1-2	TGTGCCAGCAGATCGGACAGGGACTATGGCTACACCTTC	CASRSDRDYGYTF
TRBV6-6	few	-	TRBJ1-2	TGTGCCAGCAGTTACTCCACAGAAGATGGCTACACCTTC	CASSYSTEDGYTF
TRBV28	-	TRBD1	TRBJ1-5	TGTGCCAGCAAGCGGGGACAGGGGGCGGGTCAGCCCCAGCATTTT	CASKRGQGAGQPQHF
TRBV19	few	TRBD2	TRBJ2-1	TGTGCCAGTAGCCAATCGCTAGGACTAGCTAATGAGCAGTTCTTC	CASSQSLGLANEQFF
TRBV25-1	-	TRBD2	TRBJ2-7	TGTGCCAGCAGCAGACTAGCGGGACAGCAGTACTTC	CASSRLAGQQYF
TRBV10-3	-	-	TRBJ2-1	TGTGCCATCAGTTCAGGGCTGGGAATCAATGAGCAGTTCTTC	CAISSGLGINEQFF
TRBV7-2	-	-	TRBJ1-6	TGTGCCAGCAGCTCGTCAGGGTTGCCCCTCCACTTT	CASSSSGLPLHF
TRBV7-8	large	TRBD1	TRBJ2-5	TGTGCCAGCAGCCAACGGGACAGCGGCGAGACCCAGTACTTC	CASSQRDSGETQYF
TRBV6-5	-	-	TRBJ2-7	TGTGCCAGCAGAACAGACTCGGGAGAGCAGTACTTC	CASRTDSGEQYF
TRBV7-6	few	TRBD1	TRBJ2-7	TGTGCCAGCAGCTGGGACAGGGGGGAGCAGTACTTC	CASSWDRGEQYF